This T cell receptor beta chain was identified in a study of Ad26.COV2.S vaccination and SARS-CoV-2 variants. Study in general: The Ad26.COV2.S arm of the COV1001 trial was where the donor was placed.

Assay used: immunoSEQ multiplex PCR; TCRdb lists only in-frame clones, some missing. The sample shows 350,000 to 600,000 clones, roughly nine tenths of them seen only once. Indicated treatment: 19 received Ad26.COV2.S at low or high dose, single or two shots; about 5 received placebo; per-sample allocation not given. Sampling was done on day 63 after the first vaccine or placebo injection. Vaccination used an Ad26 vector expressing Wuhan-strain SARS-CoV-2 spike. Between the trimmed V and J ends, which lost 3 bases and 3 bases, there was a span of 13 bases. This CDR3 contains 15 residues. Germline assignment: CDR1 MGHRA and CDR2 YSYEKL.

The clonotype originates from a person aged 18-60 years who received the Ad26.COV2.S COVID-19 vaccine or a placebo. Material: peripheral blood, obtained in a trial of Ad26.COV2.S vaccine versus placebo. This sequence joins TRBV4-1 and TRBJ2-3; D may correspond to TRBD1 or TRBD2 (5 bases each). CDR3 sequence (DNA): TGCGCCAGCAGCCAGGGGGTATACGGTACAGATACGCAGTATTTT. This codes for CASSQGVYGTDTQYF.